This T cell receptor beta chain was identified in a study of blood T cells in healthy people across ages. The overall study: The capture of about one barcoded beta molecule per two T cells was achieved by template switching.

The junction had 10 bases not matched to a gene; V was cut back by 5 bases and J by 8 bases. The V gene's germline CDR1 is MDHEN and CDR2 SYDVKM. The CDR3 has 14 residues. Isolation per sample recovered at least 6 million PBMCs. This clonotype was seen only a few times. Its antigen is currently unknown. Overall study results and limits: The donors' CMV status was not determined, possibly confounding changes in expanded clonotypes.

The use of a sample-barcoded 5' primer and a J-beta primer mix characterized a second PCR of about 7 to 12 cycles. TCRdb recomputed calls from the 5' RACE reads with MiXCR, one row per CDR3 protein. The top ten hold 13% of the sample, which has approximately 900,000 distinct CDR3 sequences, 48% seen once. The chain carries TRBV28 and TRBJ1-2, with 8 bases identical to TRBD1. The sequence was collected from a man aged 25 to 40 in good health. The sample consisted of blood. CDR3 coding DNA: TGTGCCAGCAGTCCTGACGCAGGGGGCGAGGGCTACACCTTC. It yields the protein CASSPDAGGEGYTF.